The 30 T cell receptor beta chains below were found in one sample sequenced in a study of T-cell reconstitution after alpha-beta-depleted transplantation in children. Preparation of the TCRbeta library involved a method that used unique molecular identifiers. TCRdb recomputed calls from the PCR reads with MiXCR, one row per CDR3 protein. The sample lists about 980,000 distinct CDR3 sequences, about 29% seen once, with roughly 27% in the top ten. Sequenced material: PBMCs, mostly from graft donor cells, taken 360 days after TCRalphabeta/CD19-depleted stem cell transplant. The receptors were sampled from a boy in the first two years of life who had a stem cell transplant for SCID, so the T cells may come from the graft donor.

For the CDR3, the DNA is TGTGCCAGCAGTCAGACAGGGCTTAGCAATCAGCCCCAGCATTTT. Translation: CASSQTGLSNQPQHF. V usage is TRBV6-1 and J usage is TRBJ1-5; TRBD1 agrees at 7 bases. This CDR3 is built from 15 residues. Germline loops: CDR1 MNHNS, CDR2 SASEGT. Trimming took 5 bases from V and 0 from J; bases not matched to a gene: 4.

This clonotype was detected a few times. The V gene is TRBV12-3 or TRBV12-4, the J gene TRBJ1-5; tentatively, D is TRBD1 (6 bases). The V and J ends lost 2 bases and 7 bases respectively, with 15 bases between them. The CDR3 runs 15 residues. CDR3 nucleotides: TGTGCCAGCAGTTTAATCGGACAGCTAGAGCAGCCCCAGCATTTT. Translation gives CASSLIGQLEQPQHF.

This sequence joins TRBV10-3 and TRBJ1-2; D may be TRBD1 (6 bases). V lost 4 bases and J lost 5, with 14 bases in between. The CDR3 runs 14 residues. CDR1 is ENHRY and CDR2 is SYGVKD in the germline V gene. CDR3 sequence (DNA): TGTGCCATCAGTGGGGGGCTAACGGAGTATGGCTACACCTTC. Translation: CAISGGLTEYGYTF.

This clonotype was recorded only once. This rearrangement joins TRBV19 to TRBJ1-1, with a tentative D call TRBD1 (5 bases). Between the trimmed V and J ends, which lost 4 bases and 3 bases, there was a span of 12 bases. The CDR3 loop spans 14 amino acids. Germline V gives CDR1 LNHDA, CDR2 SQIVND (reference sequence). DNA of the CDR3: TGTGCCAGTAGTACGAGGGGTGTGGACACTGAAGCTTTCTTT. This translates into CASSTRGVDTEAFF.

The chain employs TRBV5-1 and TRBJ2-2; 14 bases align to TRBD2. The CDR3 consists of 18 residues. Trimming at V came to 4 bases and at J to 0 bases, leaving 5 bases not matched to a gene. Germline V gene sequence: CDR1 SGHRS, CDR2 YFSETQ. CDR3 DNA: TGCGCCAGCAGCGGCAGGACTAGCGGGGGGCCGAACACCGGGGAGCTGTTTTTT. Translation: CASSGRTSGGPNTGELFF.

This clonotype showed up just a few times. The chain has TRBV6-5 and TRBJ2-2, with D perhaps matching TRBD2 (5 bases). CDR3 length: 14 amino acids. CDR1 MNHEY and CDR2 SVGAGI come from the germline V gene. The V end lost 0 bases, the J end lost 6 bases, and 8 bases lay between the germline ends. CDR3 in DNA: TGTGCCAGCAGTTACTCGCGGGTTGCCGGGGAGCTGTTTTTT. Protein: CASSYSRVAGELFF.

The J gene is TRBJ2-3, the V gene TRBV5-1, with 10 bases matching TRBD1. The CDR3 runs 18 residues. Germline values: CDR1 SGHRS, CDR2 YFSETQ. V lost 3 bases to trimming and J lost 1 base; unmatched junction nucleotides: 11. The CDR3 here is CASSYTTGTGVRTDTQYF. The CDR3 DNA is TGCGCCAGCAGCTACACCACCGGGACAGGGGTCCGCACAGATACGCAGTATTTT.

The chain links TRBV7-8 to TRBJ2-3; D unresolved. The CDR3 has 12 residues. V was trimmed by 1 base and J by 6 bases, leaving 5 bases between them. Germline V gene sequence: CDR1 SGHVS, CDR2 FQNEAQ. The CDR3 reads CASSLDFDTQYF. In nucleotides, the CDR3 is TGTGCCAGCAGCTTAGATTTTGATACGCAGTATTTT.

The chain joins TRBV29-1 to TRBJ2-2, with a tentative D call TRBD1 (5 bases). The germline V gene encodes CDR1 SQVTM and CDR2 ANQGSEA. This CDR3 comprises 15 residues. The V gene lost 4 bases and the J gene lost 5 bases, with 17 bases spanning the gap. Here the CDR3 DNA reads TGCAGCGTTGCCCGTTCGACAGTTTCGACCGGGGAGCTGTTTTTT. Protein sequence: CSVARSTVSTGELFF.

The chain carries TRBV12-3 or TRBV12-4 and TRBJ2-2; weak D call: TRBD1 (5 bases). V was pared by 8 bases and J by 0 bases, with 7 bases between. The length of the CDR3 is 13 residues. The CDR3 is CASGHPNTGELFF. CDR3 nucleotides: TGTGCCAGCGGACACCCGAACACCGGGGAGCTGTTTTTT.

This clonotype was observed a few times. The V call is TRBV7-3, the J call TRBJ2-2, with TRBD1 identical over 8 bases. Germline loops: CDR1 SGHTA, CDR2 FQGTGA. Trimming removed 5 bases from V and 4 bases from J; junction bases left unmatched: 9. The CDR3 runs 16 residues. The DNA of the CDR3 is TGTGCCAGCAGCGAACAGGGGGATTGGGGCACCGGGGAGCTGTTTTTT. Residues: CASSEQGDWGTGELFF.

The chain combines TRBV29-1 with TRBJ1-2, with a possible D match to TRBD1 (5 bases). Looked up from germline, CDR1 is SQVTM and CDR2 is ANQGSEA. The V end was cut by 7 bases, the J end by 6 bases, with 15 bases between. The CDR3 is made up of 12 amino acids. The CDR3 sequence is CSAEWGRNGYTF. CDR3 nucleotide sequence: TGCAGCGCCGAGTGGGGACGTAATGGCTACACCTTC.

CDR3 sequence: CATSDPQGWYF. The CDR3 DNA reads TGTGCCACCAGTGATCCCCAGGGTTGGTACTTC. The chain carries TRBV24-1 and TRBJ2-5; weak D call: TRBD1 (5 bases). Germline assignment: CDR1 KGHDR and CDR2 SFDVKD. This CDR3 is 11 amino acids long. V was shortened by 3 bases and J by 13 bases, with 11 bases between the two germline ends.

V usage is TRBV2 and J usage is TRBJ2-3, with D possibly TRBD1 on 5 matching bases. CDR1 and CDR2 from the germline V gene are SNHLY and FYNNEI. The CDR3 is 15 residues long. V gave up 3 bases and J gave up 2 bases, with 12 bases separating them. CDR3 protein: CASSEGQIPTDTQYF. The CDR3 DNA follows: TGTGCCAGCAGTGAGGGGCAGATCCCCACAGATACGCAGTATTTT.

The DNA for the CDR3 is TGCGCCAGCACCATAGGAGACCCGACAGATACGCAGTATTTT. This codes for CASTIGDPTDTQYF. The J gene is TRBJ2-3, the V gene TRBV5-1; D is unresolved. The V and J ends lost 6 bases and 3 bases respectively, with 14 bases between them. Germline V gene data show CDR1 as SGHRS and CDR2 as YFSETQ. The CDR3 is 14 residues long.

In this sample, this clonotype turned up many times. V usage is TRBV29-1 and J usage is TRBJ2-2, with D unresolved. The CDR3 runs to 10 residues. V was trimmed by 7 bases and J by 6 bases, leaving 6 bases between them. The germline V gene encodes CDR1 SQVTM and CDR2 ANQGSEA. The CDR3 coding sequence is TGCAGCGCTACCGCCGGGGAGCTGTTTTTT. This encodes CSATAGELFF.

This clonotype was counted ten times or more. The rearrangement links TRBV14 to TRBJ2-5; possibly TRBD1 or TRBD2 for D (5 bases each). Between the trimmed V and J ends, which lost 4 bases and 2 bases, there was a span of 14 bases. Germline lookup yields CDR1 SGHDN and CDR2 FVKESK. The CDR3 consists of 15 residues. Here the CDR3 reads CASSRDGRWQETQYF. CDR3 DNA sequence: TGTGCCAGCAGCCGGGACGGGCGGTGGCAAGAGACCCAGTACTTC.

The rearrangement joins TRBV10-3 to TRBJ1-2; no definite D call. This CDR3 is built from 14 residues. Per germline, CDR1 ENHRY and CDR2 SYGVKD. Deletions cut 3 bases from V and 6 bases from J, with 14 bases between. The CDR3 sequence: CAISERGGEDGYTF. As DNA, the CDR3 is TGTGCCATCAGTGAACGGGGAGGTGAGGATGGCTACACCTTC.

By frequency in the sample, this clonotype is medium-sized. V usage is TRBV3-1 and J usage is TRBJ2-1, with 10 bases matching TRBD2. The CDR3 extends over 17 amino acids. The trim removed 0 bases at V and 4 bases at J, leaving 6 bases unmatched. Germline CDR1 is LGHDT and CDR2 is YNNKEL (reference sequence). In DNA form, the CDR3 reads TGTGCCAGCAGCCAAGATGGGGTAGCGGGGGGTTACAATGAGCAGTTCTTC. Protein: CASSQDGVAGGYNEQFF.

The chain links TRBV10-2 to TRBJ1-1; 10 nucleotides align to TRBD1. The ends lost 6 bases at V and 7 bases at J; junction bases unmatched: 2. Germline lookup yields CDR1 WSHSY and CDR2 SAAADI. The CDR3 covers 12 residues. CDR3 sequence: CASSGTGVEAFF. The DNA of the CDR3 is TGCGCCAGCAGCGGGACAGGGGTTGAAGCTTTCTTT.

CDR3 amino acids: CASSSTGYRNTIYF. DNA for the CDR3: TGTGCCAGCAGCTCAACAGGGTATAGAAACACCATATATTTT. This sequence joins TRBV7-9 and TRBJ1-3; D is perhaps TRBD1 (6 bases). Trimming removed 4 bases at V and 5 bases at J, with 12 bases between. Germline V lookup: CDR1 SEHNR, CDR2 FQNEAQ (reference sequence). The CDR3 has 14 amino acids.

This clonotype occurred a few times. The chain joins TRBV20-1 to TRBJ2-5; 8 nucleotides line up with TRBD1. CDR3 length: 14 residues. V shed 6 bases, J shed 7 bases, and the junction held 13 bases outside the gene matches. Per the germline V gene, CDR1 is DFQATT and CDR2 is SNEGSKA (reference sequence). CDR3 in DNA: TGCAGTGCCGCTAAATACAGGGGGAAGGGGACCCAGTACTTC. Protein: CSAAKYRGKGTQYF.

This clonotype showed up just a few times. The chain combines TRBV12-3 or TRBV12-4 with TRBJ1-6, with D possibly being TRBD1 (5 bases). The CDR3 is made up of 13 amino acids. Trimming stripped 6 bases from V and 9 bases from J, with 12 bases between. The CDR3 nucleotides read TGTGCCAGCAGGCCCAGGGAGACTTCACCCCTCCACTTT. The encoded protein is CASRPRETSPLHF.

The V call is TRBV7-3, the J call TRBJ2-5; D is possibly TRBD1 (5 bases). Trimming took 2 bases from V and 5 from J, leaving 12 bases between them. CDR1 is SGHTA, CDR2 FQGTGA, per germline. This CDR3 has 14 residues. The CDR3 spells CASSLGQGHETQYF. The CDR3 DNA is TGTGCCAGCAGCTTAGGTCAGGGTCACGAGACCCAGTACTTC.

This chain links TRBV5-1 with TRBJ2-7; 8 bases are shared with TRBD1. The CDR3 length is 15 residues. Germline CDR1 reads SGHRS; CDR2 reads YFSETQ. Trimming took 2 bases from V and 0 from J; bases not matched to a gene: 4. The CDR3 region is CASSFWTGSSYEQYF. In DNA form, the CDR3 reads TGCGCCAGCAGCTTCTGGACAGGGAGCTCCTACGAGCAGTACTTC.

V usage is TRBV20-1 and J usage is TRBJ2-2, with D maybe TRBD2 (5 bases). The CDR3 extends over 15 amino acids. The V gene's germline CDR1 is DFQATT and CDR2 SNEGSKA (reference sequence). Between the trimmed V and J ends, which lost 6 bases and 4 bases, there was a span of 18 bases. This CDR3 reads CSAESGSLGTGELFF. CDR3 in DNA: TGCAGTGCCGAGTCGGGGTCGTTGGGCACCGGGGAGCTGTTTTTT.

This clonotype occurred many times. The V gene is TRBV20-1, the J gene TRBJ2-6; tentatively, D is TRBD1 or TRBD2 (5 bases each). Trimming took off 0 bases at V and 2 bases at J, with 5 bases between the two ends. This CDR3 is 14 amino acids long. Germline CDR1 DFQATT, CDR2 SNEGSKA (reference sequence). CDR3 nucleotides: TGCAGTGCTAGAGAGGGGGCTGGGGCCAACGTCCTGACTTTC. This sequence encodes CSAREGAGANVLTF.

The rearrangement joins TRBV3-1 to TRBJ2-7; no firm D call. This CDR3 spans 17 amino acids. Trimming stripped 1 base from V and 1 base from J, with 17 bases between. Germline V gene data show CDR1 as LGHDT and CDR2 as YNNKEL (reference sequence). CDR3 sequence (DNA): TGTGCCAGCAGCCAAGCCCCGGGCAGCCGGGCTTCCTACGAGCAGTACTTC. Its protein product is CASSQAPGSRASYEQYF.

The chain links TRBV5-1 to TRBJ2-1, with 14 nucleotides matching TRBD2. Germline CDR1 SGHRS, CDR2 YFSETQ. The CDR3 extends over 18 amino acids. J was trimmed by 11 bases and V by 0 bases; bases with no gene match: 13. The CDR3 region is CASSLVGGRTSGGTKQFF. CDR3 nucleotide sequence: TGCGCCAGCAGCTTGGTGGGGGGCCGGACTAGCGGGGGGACTAAGCAGTTCTTC. The entire variable domain, with the rest obtained from reference TRBV5-1 and TRBJ2-1, is as follows: KAGVTQTPRYLIKTRGQQVTLSCSPISGHRSVSWYQQTPGQGLQFLFEYFSETQRNKGNFPGRFSGRQFSNSRSEMNVSTLELGDSALYLCASSLVGGRTSGGTKQFFGPGTRLTVL.

The chain recombines TRBV2 with TRBJ2-1, with D possibly being TRBD1 or TRBD2 (6 bases each). The CDR3 has 14 amino acids. Trimming took 5 bases from V and 6 from J, leaving 14 bases between them. Germline lookup yields CDR1 SNHLY and CDR2 FYNNEI. CDR3 nucleotides: TGTGCCAGCAGTACCCCTCGGGGGCGCAATGAGCAGTTCTTC. Protein: CASSTPRGRNEQFF.